These 27 T cell receptor beta chains came from one sample sequenced in a study of control samples from healthy donors and cancer patients. Data came from immunoSEQ multiplex PCR; TCRdb stores just in-frame clones and leaves some out. The sample lists 120,000 or so clones; about 91% were seen once. Sequencing was carried out using blood. These receptors were taken from a man between 18 and 29 years old in good health.

This chain uses TRBV15 with TRBJ2-1, with 8 bases identical to TRBD1. Germline CDR1 LNHNV, CDR2 YYDKDF (reference sequence). The CDR3 loop spans 15 amino acids. The J segment lost 6 bases and the V segment lost 0 bases, leaving 4 bases of the junction unmatched. Here the CDR3 DNA reads TGTGCCACCAGCAGAGATCCTGGACAGGGCAATGAGCAGTTCTTC. Its translation: CATSRDPGQGNEQFF.

The V and J genes are TRBV19 and TRBJ2-7; D may match TRBD1 or TRBD2 (5 bases each). V gave up 3 bases and J gave up 0 bases, with 15 bases separating them. The length of the CDR3 is 16 residues. Germline V lookup: CDR1 LNHDA, CDR2 SQIVND (reference sequence). This CDR3 is CASSIGSGTVSYEQYF. The CDR3 region has the DNA TGTGCCAGTAGTATCGGCTCCGGGACCGTCTCCTACGAGCAGTACTTC. Combining the CDR3 with reference TRBV19 and TRBJ2-7 gives the whole variable domain DGGITQSPKYLFRKEGQNVTLSCEQNLNHDAMYWYRQDPGQGLRLIYYSQIVNDFQKGDIAEGYSVSREKKESFPLTVTSAQKNPTAFYLCASSIGSGTVSYEQYFGPGTRLTVT.

The chain employs TRBV11-2 and TRBJ1-1; D is possibly TRBD1 (5 bases). V was shortened by 5 bases and J by 1 base, with 11 bases between the two germline ends. Germline values: CDR1 SGHAT, CDR2 FQNNGV. This CDR3 is 14 amino acids long. CDR3 region: CASSPGPANTEAFF. The CDR3 DNA follows: TGTGCCAGCAGCCCGGGGCCAGCGAACACTGAAGCTTTCTTT. The full variable domain, its missing parts supplied by reference TRBV11-2 and TRBJ1-1, is EAGVAQSPRYKIIEKRQSVAFWCNPISGHATLYWYQQILGQGPKLLIQFQNNGVVDDSQLPKDRFSAERLKGVDSTLKIQPAKLEDSAVYLCASSPGPANTEAFFGQGTRLTVV.

This clone showed up just a few times. In DNA, the CDR3 is TGTGCCAGCAGCTTGACAGGGGGAGGGGAGACCCAGTACTTC. It is translated as CASSLTGGGETQYF. The chain recombines TRBV5-5 with TRBJ2-5, with TRBD1 as a possible D gene (8 bases). This CDR3 spans 14 amino acids. Between the trimmed V and J ends, which lost 1 base and 5 bases, there was a span of 12 bases. Per germline, CDR1 SGHKS and CDR2 YYEKEE (reference sequence).

This chain uses TRBV4-1 with TRBJ1-1, with D unclear. This CDR3 region has 16 residues. Germline lookup yields CDR1 MGHRA and CDR2 YSYEKL. V dropped 2 bases and J dropped 3 bases, with 16 bases sitting between them. The CDR3 DNA reads TGCGCCAGCAGCCAAATACTGTGGAGAACGGACACTGAAGCTTTCTTT. It is translated as CASSQILWRTDTEAFF.

This chain joins TRBV27 and TRBJ2-2; D is possibly TRBD2 (5 bases). The V and J ends lost 10 bases and 5 bases respectively, with 23 bases between them. The germline CDR1 and CDR2 sequences are MNHEY and SMNVEV (reference sequence). The CDR3 contains 16 residues. The CDR3 loop is CANTTPRELRTGELFF. The CDR3 region has the DNA TGTGCCAACACAACACCGAGGGAACTACGGACCGGGGAGCTGTTTTTT.

This CDR3 reads CASIRTAPNTEAFF. DNA for the CDR3: TGTGCCAGCATCCGGACAGCGCCAAACACTGAAGCTTTCTTT. The rearrangement links TRBV6-6 to TRBJ1-1, with D tentatively TRBD1 (6 bases). The V gene's germline CDR1 is MNHNY and CDR2 SVGAGI (reference sequence). Trimming stripped 7 bases from V and 2 bases from J, with 14 bases between. The CDR3 length is 14 residues.

V is TRBV7-9 and J is TRBJ2-7; the D is unclear. The germline gives CDR1 SEHNR, CDR2 FQNEAQ (reference sequence). The CDR3 extends over 14 amino acids. Trimming took 3 bases from V and 0 from J, leaving 9 bases between them. CDR3: CASSFYSDSYEQYF. The DNA for the CDR3 is TGTGCCAGCAGCTTCTACTCCGACTCCTACGAGCAGTACTTC.

This clone was counted only a few times. The gene calls are TRBV5-1 and TRBJ1-6; 10 nucleotides agree with TRBD1. CDR1 and CDR2 from the germline V gene are SGHRS and YFSETQ. V gave up 5 bases and J gave up 7 bases; unmatched junction bases: 3. This CDR3 has 14 amino acids. CDR3 region: CASSQGQGNSPLHF. CDR3 bases: TGCGCCAGCAGTCAGGGACAGGGGAATTCACCCCTCCACTTT.

J is TRBJ1-1 and V is TRBV5-1, with D hard to call. The V end was cut by 4 bases, the J end by 0 bases, with 7 bases between. Germline CDR1 reads SGHRS; CDR2 reads YFSETQ. The CDR3 covers 13 residues. The CDR3 spells CASSITVNTEAFF. DNA for the CDR3: TGCGCCAGCAGCATAACAGTGAACACTGAAGCTTTCTTT. Based on the CDR3 plus reference TRBV5-1 and TRBJ1-1, the full variable domain is KAGVTQTPRYLIKTRGQQVTLSCSPISGHRSVSWYQQTPGQGLQFLFEYFSETQRNKGNFPGRFSGRQFSNSRSEMNVSTLELGDSALYLCASSITVNTEAFFGQGTRLTVV.

The CDR3 is CASSAVTGTDTQYF. In DNA form, the CDR3 reads TGTGCCAGCAGTGCGGTGACAGGAACAGATACGCAGTATTTT. The chain carries TRBV7-6 and TRBJ2-3, with a tentative D call TRBD1 (6 bases). This CDR3 has 14 amino acids. Trimming pared 6 bases from V and 3 bases from J, leaving 13 bases between. CDR1 is SGHVS, CDR2 FNYEAQ, per germline.

V is TRBV4-1 and J is TRBJ1-1; tentatively, D is TRBD1 (6 bases). The CDR3 totals 14 residues. Germline-derived CDR1 and CDR2 are MGHRA and YSYEKL. V was pared by 4 bases and J by 1 base, with 10 bases between. CDR3 bases: TGCGCCAGCAGCCTCCGGACAGCGAACACTGAAGCTTTCTTT. Amino acids: CASSLRTANTEAFF.

The chain uses TRBV5-4 and TRBJ1-1; TRBD1 agrees at 9 bases. The junction had 3 bases not matched to a gene; V was cut back by 4 bases and J by 8 bases. Germline assignment: CDR1 SGHNT and CDR2 YYREEE (reference sequence). This CDR3 is built from 12 residues. The chain's CDR3 is CASSRGQGEAFF. Written as DNA, the CDR3 is TGTGCCAGCAGCCGGGGACAGGGAGAAGCTTTCTTT.

The chain links TRBV6-5 to TRBJ1-5, with D unresolved. Germline V gene lookup returns CDR1 MNHEY and CDR2 SVGAGI. The CDR3 has 14 residues. The ends were cut back, 6 bases at V and 4 bases at J, with 13 bases in the middle. CDR3 loop: CASSSAPGNQPQHF. CDR3 bases: TGTGCCAGCAGCTCGGCCCCGGGGAATCAGCCCCAGCATTTT.

V is TRBV5-4 and J is TRBJ2-2, with 7 bases fitting TRBD2. Germline CDR1 SGHNT, CDR2 YYREEE (reference sequence). With V trimmed by 3 bases and J by 1 base, 6 bases remained unmatched. CDR3 length: 16 residues. The CDR3 nucleotides read TGTGCCAGCAGCTCACTACGGGGGGTGAACACCGGGGAGCTGTTTTTT. Its protein is CASSSLRGVNTGELFF.

This clone has just one count. J is TRBJ1-1 and V is TRBV5-8; D might be TRBD1 (5 bases). Germline CDR1 and CDR2: SGHTS and YDEGEE. This CDR3 is built from 13 residues. With 4 bases removed from V and 1 base from J, the gap between germline ends came to 8 bases. The CDR3 spells CASSRGPNTEAFF. CDR3 coding DNA: TGTGCCAGCAGCCGGGGCCCGAACACTGAAGCTTTCTTT. Variable domain in full (rest from reference TRBV5-8 and TRBJ1-1): EAGVTQSPTHLIKTRGQQATLRCSPISGHTSVYWYQQALGLGLQFLLWYDEGEERNRGNFPPRFSGRQFPNYSSELNVNALELEDSALYLCASSRGPNTEAFFGQGTRLTVV.

J is TRBJ1-3 and V is TRBV30; D gene uncertain. The CDR3 contains 15 residues. Germline CDR1 GTSNPN, CDR2 SVGIG (reference sequence). Between the trimmed V and J ends, which lost 1 base and 0 bases, there was a span of 10 bases. CDR3 sequence: CAWSGTANSGNTIYF. CDR3 nucleotides: TGTGCCTGGAGTGGGACGGCAAACTCTGGAAACACCATATATTTT.

A single count supports this clone. The J gene is TRBJ1-2, the V gene TRBV19; D possibly corresponds to TRBD1 (5 bases). The CDR3 covers 15 residues. Germline V gives CDR1 LNHDA, CDR2 SQIVND (reference sequence). Trimming took 4 bases from V and 4 from J, leaving 16 bases between them. For the CDR3, the DNA is TGTGCCAGTAGTAAAGGTGTAGGGGCAGGCTATGGCTACACCTTC. Amino acid sequence: CASSKGVGAGYGYTF.

The chain combines TRBV5-1 with TRBJ2-1; D is unresolved. Germline values: CDR1 SGHRS, CDR2 YFSETQ. V dropped 0 bases and J dropped 7 bases, with 14 bases sitting between them. The CDR3 sequence is 15 residues long. The CDR3 protein is CASSLGHMTSNEQFF. CDR3 nucleotides: TGCGCCAGCAGCTTGGGACACATGACTTCGAATGAGCAGTTCTTC.

The rearrangement uses TRBV6-6 and TRBJ1-1, with a tentative D call TRBD1 (5 bases). This CDR3 contains 14 residues. With 6 bases removed from V and 1 base from J, the gap between germline ends came to 12 bases. The germline CDR1 and CDR2 sequences are MNHNY and SVGAGI (reference sequence). The CDR3 bases are TGTGCCAGCAGCACCCTAACAGGGAACACTGAAGCTTTCTTT. Translating it yields CASSTLTGNTEAFF.

The chain joins TRBV6-6 to TRBJ2-7; 13 bases line up with TRBD2. CDR1 and CDR2 (germline): MNHNY, SVGAGI (reference sequence). Trimming removed 5 bases from V and 5 bases from J; junction bases left unmatched: 0. CDR3 length: 13 residues. The CDR3 is CASSGLAGDEQYF. CDR3 in DNA: TGTGCCAGCAGTGGACTAGCGGGGGACGAGCAGTACTTC.

The chain joins TRBV6-1 to TRBJ1-1; no clear D gene. The CDR3 is 14 amino acids. Germline loops: CDR1 MNHNS, CDR2 SASEGT. V was cut by 3 bases and J by 3 bases, with 11 bases left in between. This chain's CDR3 is CASSDGSTDTEAFF. The CDR3 DNA sequence: TGTGCCAGCAGTGACGGCAGTACGGACACTGAAGCTTTCTTT.

The chain recombines TRBV15 with TRBJ2-3; D not resolved. CDR3 length: 15 residues. Germline V gives CDR1 LNHNV, CDR2 YYDKDF (reference sequence). The V gene lost 0 bases and the J gene lost 2 bases, with 9 bases spanning the gap. The CDR3 DNA sequence: TGTGCCACCAGCAGAGATCGGGCACCCACAGATACGCAGTATTTT. It codes for CATSRDRAPTDTQYF.

The chain couples TRBV5-1 to TRBJ2-2; a weak D match, TRBD1 (5 bases). Germline V lookup: CDR1 SGHRS, CDR2 YFSETQ. This CDR3 spans 14 amino acids. The germline V and J ends were trimmed by 4 bases and 6 bases, with 13 bases remaining between them. CDR3 amino acids: CASSPQVRAGELFF. DNA for the CDR3: TGCGCCAGCAGCCCACAGGTTCGGGCCGGGGAGCTGTTTTTT.

The chain uses TRBV7-6 and TRBJ2-2; D gene uncertain. CDR1 is SGHVS and CDR2 is FNYEAQ in the germline V gene. This CDR3 contains 15 residues. Trimming shortened V by 0 bases and J by 5 bases, and 10 bases separated the two germline ends. For the CDR3, the DNA is TGTGCCAGCAGCTTAGCGCAAGGTTTAACCGGGGAGCTGTTTTTT. It specifies CASSLAQGLTGELFF.

The chain carries TRBV7-9 and TRBJ1-1, with D perhaps matching TRBD1 (6 bases). Germline V gene sequence: CDR1 SEHNR, CDR2 FQNEAQ (reference sequence). Trimming stripped 1 base from V and 1 base from J, with 7 bases between. The CDR3 totals 14 residues. The CDR3 DNA follows: TGTGCCAGCAGCTTAGGGGACACGAACACTGAAGCTTTCTTT. This gives the protein CASSLGDTNTEAFF.

The CDR3 DNA reads TGTGCCAGTAGTACCTCGGGGGGCACTGAAGCTTTCTTT. It encodes CASSTSGGTEAFF. This chain joins TRBV19 and TRBJ1-1; weak D call: TRBD1 (5 bases). This CDR3 region has 13 residues. Germline loops: CDR1 LNHDA, CDR2 SQIVND (reference sequence). Trimming removed 4 bases from V and 4 bases from J, with 10 bases in between.